This T cell receptor beta chain stems from a study of identifying expanded T cells in peripheral blood. Study results and limitations: Variance in clone template counts between roughly two-week samples significantly increased with total template count across all healthy donors. Differentially abundant clones: around 1.2 between replicates, around 17 at roughly 2 weeks, 18 to 20 at four.

This clone was seen a handful of times. Antigen unknown. With V trimmed by 3 bases and J by 3 bases, 7 bases remained unmatched. This CDR3 region has 15 residues. The germline CDR1 and CDR2 sequences are SGHTA and FQGNSA. Healthy donors had no documented immune events, such as infections, while sampled. Sequencing was performed with immunoSEQ multiplex PCR; in TCRdb, only in-frame clones are kept and a portion is missing. Found here are about 85,000 clones, around 89% of them singletons; the top ten hold around 2.7%. Sequenced material: blood. This TCR derives from a person aged 18 to 70 in good health. The chain has TRBV7-2 and TRBJ2-7, with 8 bases that match TRBD2. This CDR3 reads CASSFVLAGNYEQYF. CDR3 DNA sequence: TGTGCCAGCAGCTTTGTTCTAGCGGGCAACTACGAGCAGTACTTC.